These 18 T cell receptor beta chains came from one sample sequenced in a study of CD8+ T cells in alopecia areata. Sample treatment: oral pan-JAK inhibitor, 5-10 mg twice daily. Extracted RNA was reverse transcribed, and the resulting cDNA served as sequencing template. The repertoire was sequenced with immunoSEQ multiplex PCR; TCRdb's copy has only in-frame clones and lacks some. The table shows 140,000 to 150,000 clones, with 50% to 65% occurring only once. Sequenced here: CD8+ T cells sorted from blood, sampled at week 4, from a patient treated with tofacitinib. Receptors were obtained from a human donor with alopecia areata.

The rearrangement links TRBV29-1 to TRBJ2-5; D is possibly TRBD1 (6 bases). CDR1 SQVTM and CDR2 ANQGSEA come from the germline V gene. There are 15 residues in the CDR3. The ends were cut back, 7 bases at V and 0 bases at J, with 18 bases in the middle. This CDR3 reads CSADADSLYQETQYF. The DNA of the CDR3 is TGCAGCGCAGATGCGGACAGCCTGTACCAAGAGACCCAGTACTTC.

This clone was detected a few times. V is TRBV7-8 and J is TRBJ1-2; D gene ambiguous. Trimming pared 5 bases from V and 4 bases from J, leaving 17 bases between. This CDR3 has 15 residues. Germline CDR1 SGHVS, CDR2 FQNEAQ. CDR3 sequence (DNA): TGTGCCAGCAGCGCCGAATCAATACGTAGCTATGGCTACACCTTC. Encoded protein: CASSAESIRSYGYTF. The full variable domain, its missing parts supplied by reference TRBV7-8 and TRBJ1-2, is GAGVSQSPRYKVAKRGQDVALRCDPISGHVSLFWYQQALGQGPEFLTYFQNEAQLDKSGLPSDRFFAERPEGSVSTLKIQRTQQEDSAVYLCASSAESIRSYGYTFGSGTRLTVV.

A note on this clone: The junction departs from the called germline gene at one end, perhaps through a read error. The chain recombines TRBV7-7 with TRBJ2-5, with no clear D. Germline assignment: CDR1 SSHAT and CDR2 FNYEAQ (reference sequence). CDR3 length: 14 amino acids. The CDR3 reads CASSLGTASTAQYF. For the CDR3, the DNA is TGTGCTAGCAGCTTAGGAACAGCCTCTACGGCCCAGTACTTC. The full variable domain, in which reference TRBV7-7 and TRBJ2-5 provide the parts outside the CDR3, is GAGVSQSPRYKVTKRGQDVTLRCDPISSHATLYWYQQALGQGPEFLTYFNYEAQPDKSGLPSDRFSAERPEGSISTLTIQRTEQRDSAMYRCASSLGTASTAQYFGPGTRLLVL.

This chain joins TRBV9 and TRBJ2-7; D is ambiguous. The ends were cut back, 0 bases at V and 3 bases at J, with 10 bases in the middle. The CDR3 has 14 residues. CDR1 and CDR2 (germline): SGDLS, YYNGEE. The DNA of the CDR3 is TGTGCCAGCAGCGTAGACGGAGATATCTACGAGCAGTACTTC. This codes for CASSVDGDIYEQYF.

This chain connects TRBV6-5 to TRBJ2-7, with 7 bases matching TRBD1. The length of the CDR3 is 15 residues. Germline V gene sequence: CDR1 MNHEY, CDR2 SVGAGI. J gave up 2 bases and V 0 bases, and 4 bases lay outside the gene matches. The CDR3 DNA follows: TGTGCCAGCAGTTACTCGAAAGGGGGCACCTACGAGCAGTACTTC. Translation: CASSYSKGGTYEQYF.

CDR3 in DNA: TGCAGCGGTAGGCTGGGGCGGGGGCCAAGACCGAACACTGAAGCTTTCTTT. It specifies CSGRLGRGPRPNTEAFF. The V gene is TRBV29-1, the J gene TRBJ1-1, with D tentatively TRBD1 (6 bases). V was shortened by 7 bases and J by 1 base, with 25 bases between the two germline ends. CDR3 length: 17 residues. Germline CDR1 SQVTM, CDR2 ANQGSEA.

V usage is TRBV4-3 and J usage is TRBJ2-7; 8 nucleotides match TRBD1. The germline V gene has CDR1 LGHNA and CDR2 YSLEER. CDR3 length: 13 residues. The trim removed 5 bases at V and 3 bases at J, leaving 3 bases unmatched. The CDR3 loop is CASSLQGDYEQYF. CDR3 coding DNA: TGCGCCAGCAGCTTACAGGGGGACTACGAGCAGTACTTC.

This clone appeared a few times. The rearrangement links TRBV29-1 to TRBJ2-7; 9 nucleotides match TRBD1. The trim removed 6 bases at V and 2 bases at J, leaving 11 bases unmatched. Germline V lookup: CDR1 SQVTM, CDR2 ANQGSEA. CDR3 size: 15 residues. CDR3 protein: CSVRGRDRDPYEQYF. As DNA, the CDR3 is TGCAGCGTCCGAGGCCGGGACAGGGATCCCTACGAGCAGTACTTC.

This clone has a count of ten or more. Other nucleotide sequences from this sample produce the same CDR3. The rearrangement uses TRBV9 and TRBJ2-5; D gene ambiguous. Germline-derived CDR1 and CDR2 are SGDLS and YYNGEE. V was shortened by 3 bases and J by 5 bases, with 11 bases between the two germline ends. The CDR3 spans 13 residues. CDR3 in DNA: TGTGCCAGCAGCGCACCATACGGGGAGACCCAGTACTTC. Amino acid sequence: CASSAPYGETQYF.

The V call is TRBV11-2, the J call TRBJ2-7; 7 nucleotides agree with TRBD2. V shed 4 bases and J 6 bases; nucleotides not matched to a gene: 9. The CDR3 totals 14 residues. CDR1 is SGHAT, CDR2 FQNNGV, per germline. The CDR3, as DNA: TGTGCCAGCAGCTCACTAGCTTCGGGGGGCGAGCAGTACTTC. This sequence encodes CASSSLASGGEQYF.

The V and J genes are TRBV5-4 and TRBJ1-2; no firm D call. This CDR3 is built from 13 residues. V was shortened by 5 bases and J by 6 bases, with 14 bases between the two germline ends. Germline V CDR1 and CDR2: SGHNT, YYREEE (reference sequence). CDR3 loop: CASSSWAQDGYTF. CDR3 DNA: TGTGCCAGCAGTTCCTGGGCCCAGGATGGCTACACCTTC.

This clone was seen only a few times. The V and J genes are TRBV13 and TRBJ2-1; D not certain. CDR1 is PRHDT and CDR2 is FYEKMQ in the germline V gene (reference sequence). Deletions cut 6 bases from V and 5 bases from J, with 8 bases between. The CDR3 covers 12 residues. CDR3 nucleotides: TGTGCCAGCAGACTCGGGCACAATGAGCAGTTCTTC. It is translated as CASRLGHNEQFF.

This clone was observed a handful of times. The V call is TRBV23-1, the J call TRBJ2-2; 10 bases map to TRBD1. TRBV23-1 is identified as an open reading frame with a role that is uncertain. This CDR3 region has 16 residues. Losses at the gene ends were 4 bases for V and 3 bases for J; bases not matched to a gene: 5. DNA for the CDR3: TGCGCCAGCAGTCTGACAGGGGGCGCGGACACCGGGGAGCTGTTTTTT. It is translated as CASSLTGGADTGELFF.

The chain combines TRBV6-5 with TRBJ1-1, with no clear D. CDR1 MNHEY and CDR2 SVGAGI come from the germline V gene. V was clipped by 6 bases and J by 5 bases, with 10 bases between them. The CDR3 length is 12 residues. This CDR3 is CASSPKGTEAFF. In DNA form, the CDR3 reads TGTGCCAGCAGCCCCAAGGGTACTGAAGCTTTCTTT.

This clone was counted a few times. The gene calls are TRBV14 and TRBJ1-6; D remains unclear. CDR3 size: 13 residues. V was clipped by 0 bases and J by 10 bases, with 7 bases between them. Germline loops: CDR1 SGHDN, CDR2 FVKESK. CDR3 sequence reads: CASSQDGGSPLHF. CDR3 coding DNA: TGTGCCAGCAGCCAAGATGGAGGGTCACCCCTCCACTTT. Drawing the rest from reference TRBV14 and TRBJ1-6, the complete variable domain is EAGVTQFPSHSVIEKGQTVTLRCDPISGHDNLYWYRRVMGKEIKFLLHFVKESKQDESGMPNNRFLAERTGGTYSTLKVQPAELEDSGVYFCASSQDGGSPLHFGNGTRLTVT.

V usage is TRBV2 and J usage is TRBJ2-7; 7 bases are a match to TRBD1. J lost 3 bases, V lost 7 bases, and 9 bases had no gene match. Germline CDR1 reads SNHLY; CDR2 reads FYNNEI. CDR3 length: 14 residues. CDR3: CASTEGTAIYEQYF. The CDR3 DNA follows: TGTGCCAGCACCGAGGGGACAGCCATCTACGAGCAGTACTTC.

V usage is TRBV29-1 and J usage is TRBJ1-2; D is uncertain. V lost 0 bases to trimming and J lost 4 bases, with 12 bases between them. Germline loops: CDR1 SQVTM, CDR2 ANQGSEA. The CDR3 consists of 14 residues. For the CDR3, the DNA is TGCAGCGTTGAAGATGCGAGGGCCCGCTATGGCTACACCTTC. Its translation: CSVEDARARYGYTF.

V usage is TRBV27 and J usage is TRBJ2-7, with D possibly being TRBD2 (5 bases). Germline V gene sequence: CDR1 MNHEY, CDR2 SMNVEV (reference sequence). Trimming pared 3 bases from V and 2 bases from J, leaving 8 bases between. This CDR3 is 13 amino acids long. CDR3 protein: CASSLSSPYEQYF. CDR3 sequence (DNA): TGTGCCAGCAGTTTGTCTAGCCCCTACGAGCAGTACTTC.